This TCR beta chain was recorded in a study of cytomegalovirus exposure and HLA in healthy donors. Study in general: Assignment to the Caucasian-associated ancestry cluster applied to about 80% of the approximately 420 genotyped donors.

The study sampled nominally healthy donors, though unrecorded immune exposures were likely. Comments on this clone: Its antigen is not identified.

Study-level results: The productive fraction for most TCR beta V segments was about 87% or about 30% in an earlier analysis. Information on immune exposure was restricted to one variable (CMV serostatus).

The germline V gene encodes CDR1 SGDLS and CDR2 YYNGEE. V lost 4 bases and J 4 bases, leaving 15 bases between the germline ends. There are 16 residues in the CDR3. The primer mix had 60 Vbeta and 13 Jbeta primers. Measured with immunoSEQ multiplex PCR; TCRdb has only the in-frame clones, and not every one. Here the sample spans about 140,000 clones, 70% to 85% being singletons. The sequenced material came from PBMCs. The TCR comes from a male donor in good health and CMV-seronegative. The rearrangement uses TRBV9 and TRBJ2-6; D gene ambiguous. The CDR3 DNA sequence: TGTGCCAGCAGCCTACCCGAGGTATCCGGGGCCAACGTCCTGACTTTC. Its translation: CASSLPEVSGANVLTF.